This T cell receptor beta chain is from a study of blood T cell repertoires in COVID-19. As for the study in general: Sites across the United States, Italy and Spain contributed samples from acute and convalescent COVID-19. The cDNA or gDNA used as material had been derived from T cells, B-cell-depleted T cells, or PBMCs.

In the source study's methods: Researchers report that nucleated cell counts were estimated from reference gene primer amplification. Measured with immunoSEQ multiplex PCR; TCRdb has only the in-frame clones, and not every one. V, J and clone size reflect that table, while D and trimming were determined from the DNA. The sample has some 70,000 clones, 75% to 95% seen once. V lost 5 bases to trimming and J lost 7 bases, with 9 bases between them. The CDR3 contains 11 residues. The germline CDR1 and CDR2 sequences are MDHEN and SYDVKM. Sequenced input: peripheral blood. V and J are TRBV28 and TRBJ2-7, with D perhaps TRBD1 (6 bases). This receptor was identified in a human donor with active COVID-19. The donor label of this sample is uncertain. CDR3 region: CASSLRGEQYF. In DNA form, the CDR3 reads TGTGCCAGCAGTCTCAGGGGAGAGCAGTACTTC.